This T cell receptor beta chain was captured in a study of blood T cells in healthy people across ages. Study-level points and caveats: Leaving the PBMCs unsorted stopped any conclusive comparison of naive versus antigen-experienced cells.

Using a J-beta primer mix together with a sample-barcoded 5' primer, a second PCR was run for about 6 to 12 cycles. TCRdb re-called the 5' RACE reads through MiXCR, storing one row per CDR3 protein. Altogether some 1.5 million distinct CDR3 sequences are present, 28% being singletons, with the ten largest covering about 8%. Regarding this clonotype: What it recognizes is unknown. At one end, the junction sequence differs from germline, possibly due to a read error.

CDR1 is MNHNS, CDR2 SASEGT, per germline. This CDR3 is built from 13 residues. The authors extracted at least 6 micrograms of total RNA per sample. The chain uses TRBV6-1 and TRBJ1-5; no clear D gene. Sequencing was carried out using blood. This sequence was found in a woman in her 30s in good health. CDR3 sequence: CASSEVQSVKRHF. The CDR3 bases are TGCGCCAGCAGTGAAGTTCAGTCAGTAAAACGGCATTTT.